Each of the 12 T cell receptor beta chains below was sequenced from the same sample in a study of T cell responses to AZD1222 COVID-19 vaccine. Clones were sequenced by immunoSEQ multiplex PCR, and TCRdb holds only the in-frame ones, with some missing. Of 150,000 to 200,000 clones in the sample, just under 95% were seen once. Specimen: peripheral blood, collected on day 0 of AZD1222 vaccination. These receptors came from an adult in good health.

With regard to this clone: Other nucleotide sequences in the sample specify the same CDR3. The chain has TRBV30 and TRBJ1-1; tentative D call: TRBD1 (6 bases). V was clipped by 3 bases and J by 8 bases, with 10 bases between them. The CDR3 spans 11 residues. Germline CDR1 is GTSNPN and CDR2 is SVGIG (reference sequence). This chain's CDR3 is CAWRTGTEAFF. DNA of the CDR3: TGTGCCTGGAGAACCGGGACAGAAGCTTTCTTT.

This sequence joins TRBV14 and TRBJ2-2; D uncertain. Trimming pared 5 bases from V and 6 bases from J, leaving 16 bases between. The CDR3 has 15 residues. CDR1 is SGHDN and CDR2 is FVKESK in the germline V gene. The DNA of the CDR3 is TGTGCCAGCAGCTTACACCTAGGTGGGGCCGGGGAGCTGTTTTTT. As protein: CASSLHLGGAGELFF.

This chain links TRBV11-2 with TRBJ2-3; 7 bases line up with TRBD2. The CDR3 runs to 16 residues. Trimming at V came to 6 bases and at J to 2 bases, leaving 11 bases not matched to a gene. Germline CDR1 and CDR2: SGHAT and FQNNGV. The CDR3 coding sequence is TGTGCCAGCAGGAACAGGCGGGAGCGGGTCACAGATACGCAGTATTTT. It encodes CASRNRRERVTDTQYF.

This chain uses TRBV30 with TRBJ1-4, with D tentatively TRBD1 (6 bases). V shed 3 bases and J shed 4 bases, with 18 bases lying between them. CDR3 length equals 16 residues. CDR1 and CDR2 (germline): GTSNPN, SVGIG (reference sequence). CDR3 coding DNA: TGTGCCTGGAGCAGAGGGGGGGGGCGAGTTAATGAAAAACTGTTTTTT. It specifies CAWSRGGGRVNEKLFF.

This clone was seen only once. The CDR3 DNA is TGTGCCAGCAGCTTAGAGTTAGCGGGAGCCTACGAGCAGTACTTC. It codes for CASSLELAGAYEQYF. The chain uses TRBV11-2 and TRBJ2-7; TRBD2 agrees at 9 bases. The CDR3 spans 15 residues. Trimming at V came to 0 bases and at J to 2 bases, leaving 2 bases not matched to a gene. Germline V gene sequence: CDR1 SGHAT, CDR2 FQNNGV.

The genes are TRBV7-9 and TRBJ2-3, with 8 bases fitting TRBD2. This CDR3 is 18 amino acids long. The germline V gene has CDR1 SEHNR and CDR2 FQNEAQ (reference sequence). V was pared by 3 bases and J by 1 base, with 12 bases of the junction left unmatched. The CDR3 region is CASSLIGTRRYGTDTQYF. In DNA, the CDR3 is TGTGCCAGCAGCTTGATCGGGACTAGGAGGTATGGCACAGATACGCAGTATTTT.

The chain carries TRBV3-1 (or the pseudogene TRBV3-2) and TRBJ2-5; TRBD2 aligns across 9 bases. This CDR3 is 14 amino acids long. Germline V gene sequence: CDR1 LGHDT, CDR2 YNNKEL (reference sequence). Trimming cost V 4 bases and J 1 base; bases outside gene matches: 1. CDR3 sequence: CASSLSGSQETQYF. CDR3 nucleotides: TGTGCCAGCAGCCTTAGCGGGAGCCAAGAGACCCAGTACTTC.

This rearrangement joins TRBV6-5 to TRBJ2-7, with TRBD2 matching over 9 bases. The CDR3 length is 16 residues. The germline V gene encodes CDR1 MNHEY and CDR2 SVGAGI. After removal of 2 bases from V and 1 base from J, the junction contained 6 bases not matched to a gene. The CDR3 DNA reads TGTGCCAGCAGTTACAATAGCGGGAGTAATTCCTACGAGCAGTACTTC. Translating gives CASSYNSGSNSYEQYF.

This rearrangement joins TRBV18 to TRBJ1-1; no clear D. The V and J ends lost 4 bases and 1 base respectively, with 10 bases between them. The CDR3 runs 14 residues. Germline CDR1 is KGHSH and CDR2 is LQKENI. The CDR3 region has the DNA TGTGCCAGCTCACTAGATGGACGGAACACTGAAGCTTTCTTT. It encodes CASSLDGRNTEAFF.

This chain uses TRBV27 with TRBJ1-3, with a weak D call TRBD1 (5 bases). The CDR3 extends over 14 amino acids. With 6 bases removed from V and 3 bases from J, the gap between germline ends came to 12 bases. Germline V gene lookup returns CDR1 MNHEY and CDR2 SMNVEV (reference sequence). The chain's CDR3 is CASRAGLSGNTIYF. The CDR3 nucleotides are TGTGCCAGCAGAGCAGGGCTAAGTGGAAACACCATATATTTT.

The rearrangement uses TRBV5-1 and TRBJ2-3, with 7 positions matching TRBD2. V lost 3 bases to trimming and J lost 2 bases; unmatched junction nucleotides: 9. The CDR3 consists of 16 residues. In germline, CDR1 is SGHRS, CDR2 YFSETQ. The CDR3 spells CASSSSASGPTDTQYF. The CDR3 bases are TGCGCCAGCAGCTCCTCAGCTAGCGGTCCCACAGATACGCAGTATTTT.

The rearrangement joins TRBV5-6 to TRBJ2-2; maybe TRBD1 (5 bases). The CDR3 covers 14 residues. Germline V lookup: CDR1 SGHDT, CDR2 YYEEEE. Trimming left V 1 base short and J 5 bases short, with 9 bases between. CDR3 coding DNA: TGTGCCAGCAGCTTGAGGGGAAGGACCGGGGAGCTGTTTTTT. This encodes CASSLRGRTGELFF.